This is a list of T cell receptor beta chains from one sample in a study of post-analysis software for immune sequencing data. TCRdb processed the PCR reads anew with MiXCR; each CDR3 protein has one entry. Among hundreds of thousands of distinct CDR3 sequences, 44% were seen once, and the ten largest hold roughly 1.8%. Sequencing was done on a sample of blood. These receptors all stem from a girl aged 10 to 17 with multiple sclerosis. Each CDR3 is given with its conserved first and last residue. The D gene is left open where the match is weak. Some rows have no size entry. The others give once, few or many, or a class for an expanded clone.

clone_size j_call v_call d_call cdr3_nt cdr3_aa
NA TRBJ2-7 TRBV12-3/TRBV12-4 NA TGTGCCAGCAGCATACGACAGGGAGGCCCAAACGAGCAGTACTTC CASSIRQGGPNEQYF
few TRBJ2-7 TRBV7-9 NA TGTGCCAGCAGCTTAGGGGGAACCGGCGACTCCTACGAGCAGTACTTC CASSLGGTGDSYEQYF
NA TRBJ2-5 TRBV12-3/TRBV12-4 NA TGTGCCAGCAGTCCGACAGTAAGCCAGACCCAGTACTTC CASSPTVSQTQYF
few TRBJ1-2 TRBV3-1 NA TGTGCCAGCAGCCAAGTGACACAGAGCTATGGCTACACCTTC CASSQVTQSYGYTF
large TRBJ2-1 TRBV12-3/TRBV12-4 NA TGTGCCAGCAGTCCGCTCGGGGACCCCGTTTACAATGAGCAGTTCTTC CASSPLGDPVYNEQFF
NA TRBJ1-2 TRBV7-3 NA TGTGCCAGCAGCTTAATGGGAGGGGAGCTCAACTATGGCTACACCTTC CASSLMGGELNYGYTF
NA TRBJ1-5 TRBV6-1 TRBD1 TGTGCCAGCAGAGTTGGACAGGAATATCAGCCCCAGCATTTT CASRVGQEYQPQHF
few TRBJ2-1 TRBV20-1 NA TGCAGTGCTGAACTCCCCCGGAAGCGGGTCAATGAGCAGTTCTTC CSAELPRKRVNEQFF
once TRBJ1-2 TRBV10-3 NA TGTGCGTCGGGCGGGGATGGCCTCTATGGCTACACCTTC CASGGDGLYGYTF
few TRBJ1-5 TRBV4-1 NA TGCGCCAGCAGCCAAGCGCCAGCCGACAATCAGCCCCAGCATTTT CASSQAPADNQPQHF
few TRBJ2-3 TRBV6-6 TRBD1 TGTGCCAGCAGTTACGGCGGGACAGGGGGCACAGATACGCAGTATTTT CASSYGGTGGTDTQYF
many TRBJ1-2 TRBV5-1 TRBD1 TGCGCCAGCAGACTAACAGGGGCTGAAGGCTACACCTTC CASRLTGAEGYTF
NA TRBJ2-5 TRBV7-2 NA TGTGCCAGCAGCTTAGTAAGGGGACTGGAGCAGTACTTC CASSLVRGLEQYF
NA TRBJ2-1 TRBV18 NA TGTGCCAGCTCACCAGGGCAGACGAGCTCCTACAATGAGCAGTTCTTC CASSPGQTSSYNEQFF
NA TRBJ1-4 TRBV6-5 TRBD1 TGTGCCAGCAGCTTAGACAGGGGCGCTACTAATGAAAAACTGTTTTTT CASSLDRGATNEKLFF
NA TRBJ1-1 TRBV15 NA TGTGCCACCAGCGGGGGGACGCGGTACACTGAAGCTTTCTTT CATSGGTRYTEAFF
NA TRBJ2-7 TRBV12-3/TRBV12-4 TRBD2 TGTGCCAGCAGTCAAGAGCGGGGGCTGAGCTACGAGCAGTACTTC CASSQERGLSYEQYF
NA TRBJ1-1 TRBV20-1 NA TGCAGTGCTAGAGTGGGGGTCCCAGGGAACACTGAAGCTTTCTTT CSARVGVPGNTEAFF
many TRBJ2-7 TRBV6-6 NA TGTGCCAGCAGCCTGGCTAGGGAGCAGTACTTC CASSLAREQYF
NA TRBJ2-7 TRBV20-1 TRBD2 TGCAGTGCTAGTAGTAGTAGCGGGGAGGTCGAGCAGTACTTC CSASSSSGEVEQYF
few TRBJ2-1 TRBV11-2 TRBD2 TGTGCCAGCAGCTCTAGCGGGAGGGCCGTGAATGAGCAGTTCTTC CASSSSGRAVNEQFF
NA TRBJ2-4 TRBV4-2 TRBD1 TGTGCCAGCACCTTGGACAGGGGCCCCAATATTCAGTACTTC CASTLDRGPNIQYF
few TRBJ2-7 TRBV11-2 NA TGTGCCAGCAGACCGGGGGCAGTATACGAGCAGTACTTC CASRPGAVYEQYF
NA TRBJ2-1 TRBV12-3/TRBV12-4 NA TGTGCCAGCAGTTGGGCAGGGAACAACAATGAGCAGTTCTTC CASSWAGNNNEQFF
NA TRBJ2-1 TRBV3-1 TRBD2 TGTGCCAGCAGCCAATCAGCGGGGGGGTTACATGAGCAGTTCTTC CASSQSAGGLHEQFF
NA TRBJ1-2 TRBV14 TRBD1 TGTGCCAGCAGCCAAGACTGGACAGGCAACTATGGCTACACCTTC CASSQDWTGNYGYTF
few TRBJ2-7 TRBV6-6 TRBD2 TGTGCCAGCAGTTACTCTCTAGCGGGAATTCACGAGCAGTACTTC CASSYSLAGIHEQYF
NA TRBJ2-5 TRBV28 NA TGTGCCAGCACTAGCTTGGGGGCCCAAGAGACCCAGTACTTC CASTSLGAQETQYF
NA TRBJ2-1 TRBV12-3/TRBV12-4 TRBD2 TGTGCCAGCACCCTAGGAGCTAGCGGGAGGGTACGGTTCTTC CASTLGASGRVRFF
few TRBJ1-2 TRBV5-1 NA TGCGCCAGCAGCTTGGGCAGGGGCGCCGACTATGGCTACACCTTC CASSLGRGADYGYTF
NA TRBJ2-7 TRBV28 NA TGTGCCATCCTCAAGGGGCAGTCCTACGAGCAGTACTTC CAILKGQSYEQYF
NA TRBJ2-3 TRBV5-1 TRBD2 TGCGCCAGCAAGGGCGGGAGGGGCACAGATACGCAGTATTTT CASKGGRGTDTQYF
NA TRBJ1-1 TRBV5-1 NA TGCGCCAGCAGCCTGAAATCACAGGGGAACACTGAAGCTTTCTTT CASSLKSQGNTEAFF
NA TRBJ2-3 TRBV12-3/TRBV12-4 NA TGTGCCAGCAGGCGGGATACTAGCACAGATACGCAGTATTTT CASRRDTSTDTQYF
NA TRBJ1-2 TRBV19 TRBD1 TGTGCCAGTAGAAAGATCGGACAGGGCTATGGCGGCTACACCTTC CASRKIGQGYGGYTF